These 22 T cell receptor beta chains share one sample of origin, sequenced in a study of blood T cells in healthy people across ages. Using a J-beta primer mix together with a sample-barcoded 5' primer, a second PCR was run for about 7 to 12 cycles. TCRdb ran MiXCR on the 5' RACE reads and lists one entry per CDR3 protein. The sample includes hundreds of thousands of distinct CDR3 sequences, roughly 21% seen only once; the top ten take around 3.4%. Sequencing used blood. These receptors were taken from a man between 65 and 85 years old in good health.

The chain is built from TRBV14 and TRBJ2-7; 7 positions agree with TRBD2. CDR1 is SGHDN and CDR2 is FVKESK in the germline V gene. V lost 4 bases, J lost 6 bases, and 3 bases stayed unmatched. There are 12 residues in the CDR3. This CDR3 reads CASSPLAGEQYF. CDR3 nucleotides: TGTGCCAGCAGCCCCTTAGCGGGCGAGCAGTACTTC.

This clonotype was counted ten times or more. The chain is built from TRBV4-1 and TRBJ2-1; D uncertain. This CDR3 is built from 13 residues. CDR1 and CDR2 from the germline V gene are MGHRA and YSYEKL. V was cut by 1 base and J by 6 bases, with 7 bases left in between. The CDR3 is CASSQVYSNEQFF. As DNA, the CDR3 is TGCGCCAGCAGCCAAGTTTACTCCAATGAGCAGTTCTTC.

V is TRBV18 and J is TRBJ2-1, with a possible D match to TRBD2 (6 bases). Germline V gene data show CDR1 as KGHSH and CDR2 as LQKENI. This CDR3 has 17 amino acids. V dropped 6 bases and J dropped 2 bases, with 20 bases sitting between them. CDR3 in amino acids: CASSRLSGGITYNEQFF. The DNA of the CDR3 is TGTGCCAGCTCCCGCTTATCCGGGGGAATAACCTACAATGAGCAGTTCTTC.

This clonotype was observed at least ten times. This chain links TRBV25-1 with TRBJ2-1, with TRBD2 matching over 7 bases. The CDR3 totals 13 residues. The germline gives CDR1 MGHDK, CDR2 SYGVNS. V dropped 4 bases and J dropped 7; count of bases not matched to a gene: 4. The CDR3 DNA reads TGTGCCAGCAGTGTGGGCGGGGGAAATGAGCAGTTCTTC. The encoded protein is CASSVGGGNEQFF.

V usage is TRBV6-5 and J usage is TRBJ1-3; D is perhaps TRBD1 (5 bases). The CDR3 contains 14 residues. V dropped 6 bases and J dropped 1 base, with 10 bases sitting between them. Germline V gene sequence: CDR1 MNHEY, CDR2 SVGAGI. CDR3: CASRTQGSGNTIYF. CDR3 bases: TGTGCCAGCAGAACCCAGGGTTCTGGAAACACCATATATTTT.

Ten or more counts support this clonotype. The rearrangement joins TRBV25-1 to TRBJ2-7; maybe TRBD2 (6 bases). V lost 5 bases and J lost 2, with 13 bases in between. The germline CDR1 and CDR2 sequences are MGHDK and SYGVNS. The CDR3 sequence is 14 residues long. The DNA of the CDR3 is TGTGCCAGCAGTTTCGTCGGGGGTACCTACGAGCAGTACTTC. It codes for CASSFVGGTYEQYF.

The chain carries TRBV5-1 and TRBJ2-2; D is uncertain. The CDR3 runs to 14 residues. Germline-derived CDR1 and CDR2 are SGHRS and YFSETQ. V lost 1 base to trimming and J lost 7 bases, with 11 bases between them. The CDR3 nucleotides read TGCGCCAGCAGCTTGCCAGGAGTAAGCGGGGAGCTGTTTTTT. Its protein product is CASSLPGVSGELFF.

The chain combines TRBV6-2 or TRBV6-3 with TRBJ1-2; TRBD1 is a possible D gene (6 bases). Looked up from germline, CDR1 is MNHEY and CDR2 is SVGEGT. The CDR3 has 14 amino acids. V was pared by 7 bases and J by 3 bases, with 15 bases between. The CDR3 nucleotides read TGTGCCAGCAATGAGGGACACCGACACTATGGCTACACCTTC. Amino acids: CASNEGHRHYGYTF.

This clonotype was recorded once. The rearrangement uses TRBV29-1 and TRBJ2-7, with 10 positions matching TRBD2. Germline lookup yields CDR1 SQVTM and CDR2 ANQGSEA. This CDR3 spans 16 amino acids. The junction had 9 bases not matched to a gene; V was cut back by 3 bases and J by 1 base. This chain's CDR3 is CSVDLSSGGQSYEQYF. The CDR3 DNA is TGCAGCGTTGATCTGTCTAGCGGGGGTCAATCCTACGAGCAGTACTTC.

This clonotype was seen a handful of times. This chain uses TRBV20-1 with TRBJ2-5; TRBD2 is a possible D gene (6 bases). Near its end, the DNA agrees better with TRBJ2-1, so the J call may be wrong. This CDR3 contains 13 residues. Germline CDR1 DFQATT, CDR2 SNEGSKA (reference sequence). CDR3 residues: CSARGVAAVEQFF. The CDR3 DNA follows: TGCAGTGCTAGAGGTGTAGCGGCAGTCGAGCAGTTCTTC.

This clonotype turned up a few times. This chain uses TRBV6-5 with TRBJ2-5, with D uncertain. Matching the DNA end better, TRBJ2-7 makes the J call doubtful. CDR1 MNHEY and CDR2 SVGAGI come from the germline V gene. This CDR3 comprises 14 residues. CDR3: CASSHPAQSYEQYF. The CDR3 region has the DNA TGTGCCAGCAGTCATCCGGCACAGTCCTACGAGCAGTACTTC.

This clonotype was observed a few times. The chain uses TRBV4-3 and TRBJ2-3; TRBD2 aligns across 13 bases. The CDR3 is 15 residues long. Germline V gene sequence: CDR1 LGHNA, CDR2 YSLEER. Trimming at V came to 5 bases and at J to 5 bases, leaving 4 bases not matched to a gene. The CDR3 loop reads CASSRGLAGQDTQYF. CDR3 in DNA: TGCGCCAGCAGCAGGGGACTAGCGGGACAAGATACGCAGTATTTT.

This clonotype was counted ten times or more. V is TRBV4-1 and J is TRBJ2-2, with no clear D. Germline V gene data show CDR1 as MGHRA and CDR2 as YSYEKL. The CDR3 is made up of 16 amino acids. Trimming took 4 bases from V and 0 from J, leaving 12 bases between them. DNA of the CDR3: TGCGCCAGCAGCCCCCGGATTGCCGCGAACACCGGGGAGCTGTTTTTT. This encodes CASSPRIAANTGELFF.

This clonotype turned up a few times. The J gene is TRBJ2-5, the V gene TRBV20-1; D gene unclear. Per germline, CDR1 DFQATT and CDR2 SNEGSKA (reference sequence). The V end lost 3 bases, the J end lost 0 bases, and 5 bases lay between the germline ends. The CDR3 extends over 12 amino acids. The CDR3: CSASEHQETQYF. The CDR3 DNA reads as TGCAGTGCTAGTGAGCACCAAGAGACCCAGTACTTC.

In DNA form, the CDR3 reads TGCAGTGCAGTGACGGCCTTCCGTGGCTACACCTTC. This gives the protein CSAVTAFRGYTF. The chain couples TRBV20-1 to TRBJ1-2; no clear D gene. V was shortened by 6 bases and J by 7 bases, with 15 bases between the two germline ends. The CDR3 covers 12 residues. Germline V lookup: CDR1 DFQATT, CDR2 SNEGSKA (reference sequence).

The V call is TRBV2, the J call TRBJ2-5; D is perhaps TRBD2 (6 bases). This CDR3 has 13 amino acids. The V end was cut by 7 bases, the J end by 2 bases, with 11 bases between. Germline V CDR1 and CDR2: SNHLY, FYNNEI. The CDR3 reads CASTREIQETQYF. DNA of the CDR3: TGTGCCAGCACTCGGGAGATTCAAGAGACCCAGTACTTC.

In this sample, this clonotype turned up a few times. The chain has TRBV7-3 and TRBJ2-3, with 10 bases lining up with TRBD2. Germline values: CDR1 SGHTA, CDR2 FQGTGA. V trimming: 2 bases; J trimming: 4 bases; junction bases outside the gene matches: 9. This CDR3 has 17 residues. The DNA for the CDR3 is TGTGCCAGCAGCTTATTCGCGGCTAGCGGGAGCGCAGATACGCAGTATTTT. It codes for CASSLFAASGSADTQYF. The full variable domain, in which reference TRBV7-3 and TRBJ2-3 provide the parts outside the CDR3, is GAGVSQTPSNKVTEKGKYVELRCDPISGHTALYWYRQSLGQGPEFLIYFQGTGAADDSGLPNDRFFAVRPEGSVSTLKIQRTERGDSAVYLCASSLFAASGSADTQYFGPGTRLTVL.

V and J are TRBV28 and TRBJ2-7, with no clear D. The germline V and J ends were trimmed by 2 bases and 2 bases, with 10 bases remaining between them. The CDR3 is made up of 14 amino acids. Germline-derived CDR1 and CDR2 are MDHEN and SYDVKM. The CDR3 DNA reads as TGTGCCAGCAGTTTACTTTCGAACCCCTACGAGCAGTACTTC. Translated: CASSLLSNPYEQYF.

The chain couples TRBV11-2 to TRBJ2-5; the D gene is possibly TRBD2 (6 bases). The ends were cut back, 7 bases at V and 1 base at J, with 10 bases in the middle. This CDR3 comprises 13 residues. Germline CDR1 is SGHAT and CDR2 is FQNNGV. The CDR3 loop reads CASTSGFQETQYF. The CDR3 bases are TGTGCCAGCACGAGCGGGTTCCAAGAGACCCAGTACTTC.

This clonotype turned up a few times. The genes are TRBV20-1 and TRBJ2-5, with TRBD1 identical over 9 bases. Trimming cost V 3 bases and J 5 bases; bases outside gene matches: 13. This CDR3 region has 16 residues. Looked up from germline, CDR1 is DFQATT and CDR2 is SNEGSKA (reference sequence). CDR3 amino acids: CSARKPTGGSGETQYF. CDR3 DNA: TGCAGTGCTAGGAAACCTACAGGGGGCTCGGGGGAGACCCAGTACTTC.

This clonotype was observed a few times. The chain recombines TRBV20-1 with TRBJ2-7; a possible D gene is TRBD1 (5 bases). The CDR3 contains 13 residues. The ends were cut back, 0 bases at V and 2 bases at J, with 8 bases in the middle. The V gene's germline CDR1 is DFQATT and CDR2 SNEGSKA (reference sequence). The chain's CDR3 is CSAREGHTYEQYF. The CDR3 DNA sequence: TGCAGTGCTAGAGAGGGGCATACCTACGAGCAGTACTTC.

The CDR3 loop is CSASSGLGKTQYF. CDR3 in DNA: TGCAGTGCTAGCTCGGGACTAGGGAAGACCCAGTACTTC. The chain combines TRBV20-1 with TRBJ2-5, with 8 bases identical to TRBD2. CDR3 length equals 13 residues. Germline values: CDR1 DFQATT, CDR2 SNEGSKA (reference sequence). The J segment lost 6 bases and the V segment lost 3 bases, leaving 6 bases of the junction unmatched.